One sample yielded the 14 T cell receptor beta chains listed below, sequenced in a study of T cells in Graves' hyperthyroidism and ophthalmopathy. The CDR3 regions of TCR beta were amplified from RNA transcripts. HTBI primers were used for first-round RT-PCR of the TCR CDR3. From the multiplex PCR reads, TCRdb called clonotypes with MiXCR, one entry per CDR3 protein. The sample yields approximately 690,000 distinct CDR3 sequences, roughly 20% seen once. Sequenced material: blood. All receptors derive from a man aged 25-45 years with Graves' ophthalmopathy.

The rearrangement links TRBV5-6 to TRBJ2-7; 9 nucleotides agree with TRBD1. Germline values: CDR1 SGHDT, CDR2 YYEEEE. V was clipped by 3 bases and J by 3 bases; unmatched bases: 10. CDR3 size: 16 residues. The CDR3 is CASSSNTGTGIYEQYF. The CDR3 nucleotides read TGTGCCAGCAGCTCTAATACCGGGACAGGGATCTACGAGCAGTACTTC.

Many counts were recorded for this clonotype. The chain employs TRBV20-1 and TRBJ2-7; D might be TRBD2 (6 bases). Germline assignment: CDR1 DFQATT and CDR2 SNEGSKA (reference sequence). V shed 6 bases and J shed 0 bases, with 15 bases lying between them. This CDR3 comprises 14 residues. In nucleotides, the CDR3 is TGCAGTGCACTCCACCCCGGGAGCTCCTACGAGCAGTACTTC. Amino acid sequence: CSALHPGSSYEQYF.

V gene TRBV20-1 combines with J gene TRBJ1-4; D remains ambiguous. Trimming took off 0 bases at V and 8 bases at J, with 1 base between the two ends. From germline, CDR1 is DFQATT and CDR2 SNEGSKA (reference sequence). This CDR3 contains 10 residues. The CDR3 nucleotides are TGCAGTGCTAGAGACGAAAAACTGTTTTTT. It specifies CSARDEKLFF.

The chain links TRBV7-9 to TRBJ1-6, with a weak D call TRBD1 (5 bases). Germline CDR1 reads SEHNR; CDR2 reads FQNEAQ (reference sequence). The CDR3 has 14 residues. Trimming shortened V by 3 bases and J by 6 bases, and 9 bases separated the two germline ends. CDR3 loop: CASSFDRFNSPLHF. In nucleotides, the CDR3 is TGTGCCAGCAGCTTTGACAGATTTAATTCACCCCTCCACTTT. The full variable domain, rest sourced from reference TRBV7-9 and TRBJ1-6, is DTGVSQNPRHKITKRGQNVTFRCDPISEHNRLYWYRQTLGQGPEFLTYFQNEAQLEKSRLLSDRFSAERPKGSFSTLEIQRTEQGDSAMYLCASSFDRFNSPLHFGNGTRLTVT.

This clonotype was picked up a small number of times. The genes are TRBV25-1 and TRBJ2-7, with 8 nucleotides matching TRBD2. V was clipped by 0 bases and J by 5 bases; unmatched bases: 6. This CDR3 region has 15 residues. The germline V gene has CDR1 MGHDK and CDR2 SYGVNS. The CDR3 DNA is TGTGCCAGCAGTGAATACGGGGGGGCCGTCCACGAGCAGTACTTC. Encoded protein: CASSEYGGAVHEQYF.

The chain uses TRBV12-3 or TRBV12-4 and TRBJ1-5; D is undetermined. The CDR3 is made up of 12 amino acids. Trimming left V 3 bases short and J 6 bases short, with 6 bases between. The CDR3 reads CASSFPPQPQHF. The CDR3 DNA is TGTGCCAGCAGTTTCCCTCCTCAGCCCCAGCATTTT.

This clonotype was observed many times. The V call is TRBV12-3 or TRBV12-4, the J call TRBJ1-2; tentative D call: TRBD1 (6 bases). This CDR3 region has 12 residues. With 4 bases removed from V and 4 bases from J, the gap between germline ends came to 7 bases. The CDR3 sequence: CASSSGAYGYTF. The CDR3 DNA reads as TGTGCCAGCAGTTCAGGGGCCTATGGCTACACCTTC.

This clonotype was seen at least ten times. The chain is built from TRBV12-3 or TRBV12-4 and TRBJ2-3; unclear D gene. V was trimmed by 3 bases and J by 1 base, leaving 8 bases between them. CDR3 length: 14 residues. CDR3 residues: CASSLRIGTDTQYF. The CDR3 DNA reads as TGTGCCAGCAGTTTGAGGATAGGCACAGATACGCAGTATTTT.

This chain links TRBV20-1 with TRBJ1-6; no firm D call. Between the trimmed V and J ends, which lost 3 bases and 8 bases, there was a span of 14 bases. This CDR3 has 14 residues. In germline, CDR1 is DFQATT, CDR2 SNEGSKA (reference sequence). Here the CDR3 DNA reads TGCAGTGCTAGGGCGTTGTACTTAGATTCACCCCTCCACTTT. As protein: CSARALYLDSPLHF.

The chain links TRBV20-1 to TRBJ2-7; tentative D call: TRBD2 (7 bases). Between the trimmed V and J ends, which lost 6 bases and 7 bases, there was a span of 13 bases. The V gene's germline CDR1 is DFQATT and CDR2 SNEGSKA (reference sequence). The CDR3 spans 11 residues. CDR3 in amino acids: CSATRGGEQYF. The DNA for the CDR3 is TGCAGTGCCACGAGGGGGGGGGAGCAGTACTTC.

This clonotype was recorded at least ten times. The rearrangement uses TRBV28 and TRBJ2-7, with TRBD1 identical over 9 bases. The trim removed 7 bases at V and 2 bases at J, leaving 12 bases unmatched. The CDR3 has 16 amino acids. The germline V gene encodes CDR1 MDHEN and CDR2 SYDVKM. The CDR3 protein is CASTGLEQGAPYEQYF. The CDR3 DNA follows: TGTGCCAGCACCGGCCTGGAACAGGGGGCCCCCTACGAGCAGTACTTC. Variable domain in full (rest from reference TRBV28 and TRBJ2-7): DVKVTQSSRYLVKRTGEKVFLECVQDMDHENMFWYRQDPGLGLRLIYFSYDVKMKEKGDIPEGYSVSREKKERFSLILESASTNQTSMYLCASTGLEQGAPYEQYFGPGTRLTVT.

This rearrangement joins TRBV4-1 to TRBJ1-1; D is uncertain. Trimming cost V 0 bases and J 1 base, with 6 bases left between them. Germline V gives CDR1 MGHRA, CDR2 YSYEKL. The CDR3 has 14 amino acids. The CDR3 region has the DNA TGCGCCAGCAGCCAAGATCCAGGGAACACTGAAGCTTTCTTT. Its translation is CASSQDPGNTEAFF.

The table lists this clonotype with a count of one. This chain's CDR3 is CASTIFSASGRLNEQFF. Here the CDR3 DNA reads TGTGCCAGCACTATTTTTTCGGCTAGCGGGAGGCTGAATGAGCAGTTCTTC. V gene TRBV6-1 combines with J gene TRBJ2-1, with 11 bases that match TRBD2. CDR1 is MNHNS, CDR2 SASEGT, per germline. The junction had 15 bases not matched to a gene; V was cut back by 7 bases and J by 7 bases. This CDR3 has 17 amino acids.

The chain combines TRBV3-1 with TRBJ2-1, with TRBD1 matching 9 bases. In germline, CDR1 is LGHDT, CDR2 YNNKEL (reference sequence). This CDR3 region has 15 residues. V trimming: 6 bases; J trimming: 4 bases; junction bases outside the gene matches: 7. The CDR3 is CASSPGDRAYNEQFF. In nucleotides, the CDR3 is TGTGCCAGCAGTCCCGGGGACAGGGCTTACAATGAGCAGTTCTTC.